Below, 27 T cell receptor beta chains from the same sample are listed, as sequenced in a study of T cells in Graves' hyperthyroidism and ophthalmopathy (dated by TCRdb to about 2019). The method was multiplex PCR. For sequencing, an Illumina HiSeq 2000 was employed. The TCR beta CDR3 regions were amplified from RNA transcripts. A first-round RT-PCR of the TCR CDR3 used the HTBI primer set with the Qiagen OneStep RT-PCR kit. Using fastp trimming at Q25 and MiXCR clonotype assembly, TCRdb reanalyzed the public sequencing data and kept in-frame beta chains. Entries that share a CDR3 protein sequence are merged under the most common genes and DNA. This sample gives more than 450,000 distinct CDR3 sequences in total; 15% to 20% of them show up just once. The ten biggest clones cover around 50% of the sample. The sample was blood. All receptors derive from a man in his forties or fifties with Graves' ophthalmopathy.

This clonotype was counted many times. The CDR3 nucleotides are TGTGCCAGCAGTTGGACTAGCGGGAGTGCGAATGAGCAGTTCTTC. Translated, it gives CASSWTSGSANEQFF. The chain is built from TRBV7-3 and TRBJ2-1; 13 bases align to TRBD2. The CDR3 spans 15 residues. CDR1 SGHTA and CDR2 FQGTGA come from the germline V gene. The trim removed 6 bases at V and 7 bases at J, leaving 6 bases unmatched. The whole variable domain, filled in from reference TRBV7-3 and TRBJ2-1, reads GAGVSQTPSNKVTEKGKYVELRCDPISGHTALYWYRQSLGQGPEFLIYFQGTGAADDSGLPNDRFFAVRPEGSVSTLKIQRTERGDSAVYLCASSWTSGSANEQFFGPGTRLTVL.

Note on this clonotype: Being one base from a much bigger clone, this may be a read error. The rearrangement links TRBV18 to TRBJ2-3; 13 positions match TRBD2. The germline gives CDR1 KGHSH, CDR2 LQKENI. This CDR3 is 14 amino acids long. The CDR3 is CASKGLAGTDAQYF. DNA of the CDR3: TGTGCCAGCAAGGGACTAGCGGGGACAGATGCGCAGTATTTT.

This clonotype has a count of ten or more. The chain links TRBV5-1 to TRBJ1-1, with 8 bases that match TRBD1. The germline V gene has CDR1 SGHRS and CDR2 YFSETQ. The CDR3 contains 14 residues. Losses at the gene ends were 2 bases for V and 4 bases for J; bases not matched to a gene: 4. As DNA, the CDR3 is TGCGCCAGCAGCTTCGACAGGGGTAGCACTGAAGCTTTCTTT. Translating gives CASSFDRGSTEAFF.

This clonotype showed up just a few times. V usage is TRBV20-1 and J usage is TRBJ1-2, with D possibly matching TRBD1 (5 bases). From germline, CDR1 is DFQATT and CDR2 SNEGSKA (reference sequence). There are 14 residues in the CDR3. Trimming pared 4 bases from V and 2 bases from J, leaving 14 bases between. The CDR3 is CSAKRQLLNYGYTF. In DNA form, the CDR3 reads TGCAGTGCTAAACGACAGCTACTCAACTATGGCTACACCTTC.

Many counts were recorded for this clonotype. The CDR3 DNA reads TGTGCCAGCAGCCAAGGCGGGGGACAGGTCTGTGGCTACACCTTC. This encodes CASSQGGGQVCGYTF. The genes are TRBV3-2 and TRBJ1-2; TRBD1 reflects the table's D call only, with no check against the DNA. TRBV3-2 is classified as a pseudogene. The CDR3 runs to 15 residues.

This clonotype was counted at least ten times. CDR3 amino acids: CSAYRPTDTQYF. Here the CDR3 DNA reads TGCAGTGCTTACCGACCCACAGATACGCAGTATTTT. The chain combines TRBV20-1 with TRBJ2-3; D unresolved. The V gene's germline CDR1 is DFQATT and CDR2 SNEGSKA (reference sequence). The CDR3 length is 12 residues. The V and J ends lost 5 bases and 2 bases respectively, with 8 bases between them.

In its sample, this clonotype was seen a few times. This rearrangement joins TRBV20-1 to TRBJ2-3; TRBD2 agrees at 15 bases. Germline V gene sequence: CDR1 DFQATT, CDR2 SNEGSKA (reference sequence). The CDR3 loop spans 17 amino acids. V lost 6 bases, J lost 3 bases, and 10 bases stayed unmatched. In DNA, the CDR3 is TGCAGTGCCCCGGGACTAGCGGGAGGAATGGGAACAGATACGCAGTATTTT. It encodes CSAPGLAGGMGTDTQYF.

The rearrangement uses TRBV6-5 and TRBJ1-2; 8 bases match TRBD1. Losses at the gene ends were 0 bases for V and 6 bases for J; bases not matched to a gene: 0. From germline, CDR1 is MNHEY and CDR2 SVGAGI. The CDR3 is 13 residues long. CDR3 coding DNA: TGTGCCAGCAGTTACTCGGACAGGGATGGCTACACCTTC. Protein sequence: CASSYSDRDGYTF.

This chain joins TRBV20-1 and TRBJ1-6, with 8 bases that match TRBD1. CDR3 length: 17 residues. V dropped 3 bases and J dropped 0; count of bases not matched to a gene: 7. The germline CDR1 and CDR2 sequences are DFQATT and SNEGSKA (reference sequence). This chain's CDR3 is CSARDLQGGSYNSPLHF. The CDR3 bases are TGCAGTGCTAGGGACCTACAGGGGGGCTCCTATAATTCACCCCTCCACTTT.

The sample holds a few counts of this clonotype. This sequence joins TRBV29-1 and TRBJ1-1, with D tentatively TRBD1 (5 bases). CDR3 length: 11 amino acids. Germline V lookup: CDR1 SQVTM, CDR2 ANQGSEA. The germline V and J ends were trimmed by 8 bases and 4 bases, with 11 bases remaining between them. The CDR3 is CSLAGSTEAFF. CDR3 DNA sequence: TGCAGCCTCGCAGGGTCCACTGAAGCTTTCTTT.

This clonotype has ten or more counts. The CDR3 coding sequence is TGTGCCTGGAGTGTACGTTTTAGGGACGCAACTAATGAAAAACTGTTTTTT. Amino acids: CAWSVRFRDATNEKLFF. This chain joins TRBV30 and TRBJ1-4; D is possibly TRBD1 (5 bases). In germline, CDR1 is GTSNPN, CDR2 SVGIG (reference sequence). The CDR3 covers 17 residues. V was cut by 0 bases and J by 0 bases, with 14 bases left in between. Combining the CDR3 with reference TRBV30 and TRBJ1-4 gives the whole variable domain SQTIHQWPATLVQPVGSPLSLECTVEGTSNPNLYWYRQAAGRGLQLLFYSVGIGQISSEVPQNLSASRPQDRQFILSSKKLLLSDSGFYLCAWSVRFRDATNEKLFFGSGTQLSVL.

The V call is TRBV12-5, the J call TRBJ2-1; D not resolved. Germline loops: CDR1 LGHNT, CDR2 FRNRAP. Between the trimmed V and J ends, which lost 0 bases and 8 bases, there was a span of 11 bases. This CDR3 comprises 14 residues. CDR3: CASGLVPPVDEQFF. The CDR3, as DNA: TGTGCTAGTGGTTTGGTACCACCCGTGGATGAGCAGTTCTTC.

Worth noting for this clonotype: Germline and junction disagree at one end, which may indicate a read error. V and J are TRBV6-1 and TRBJ2-1; 11 nucleotides align to TRBD2. The germline gives CDR1 MNHNS, CDR2 SASEGT. The CDR3 is 14 residues long. CDR3 sequence (DNA): TGTGCCATCAGTCTTAGCGGGGGGGCCGATGAGCAGTTCTTC. Protein sequence: CAISLSGGADEQFF.

The chain employs TRBV27 and TRBJ2-1, with D uncertain. V shed 3 bases and J shed 8 bases, with 11 bases lying between them. The germline V gene has CDR1 MNHEY and CDR2 SMNVEV (reference sequence). This CDR3 has 13 amino acids. CDR3 nucleotides: TGTGCCAGCAGTTTGGGTTTACTATATGAGCAGTTCTTC. This codes for CASSLGLLYEQFF.

The sample holds many counts of this clonotype. This chain joins TRBV3-1 and TRBJ1-4; no reliable D call. CDR3 length: 14 amino acids. The germline V and J ends were trimmed by 6 bases and 7 bases, with 15 bases remaining between them. Germline assignment: CDR1 LGHDT and CDR2 YNNKEL (reference sequence). The CDR3: CASRSFGGREKLFF. The CDR3 nucleotides are TGTGCCAGCAGGTCCTTCGGAGGGCGTGAAAAACTGTTTTTT. The full variable domain, with the rest looked up from reference TRBV3-1 and TRBJ1-4, is DTAVSQTPKYLVTQMGNDKSIKCEQNLGHDTMYWYKQDSKKFLKIMFSYNNKELIINETVPNRFSPKSPDKAHLNLHINSLELGDSAVYFCASRSFGGREKLFFGSGTQLSVL.

A few counts support this clonotype. Here the CDR3 reads CASSPSASGGYEQYF. The CDR3 DNA reads as TGTGCCAGCAGCCCCTCGGCTAGCGGGGGCTACGAGCAGTACTTC. The chain joins TRBV9 to TRBJ2-7; TRBD2 agrees at 10 bases. V trimming: 4 bases; J trimming: 3 bases; junction bases outside the gene matches: 7. The germline CDR1 and CDR2 sequences are SGDLS and YYNGEE. The CDR3 runs to 15 residues.

This clonotype was observed at least ten times. The V call is TRBV18, the J call TRBJ1-2; D is possibly TRBD1 (5 bases). Germline lookup yields CDR1 KGHSH and CDR2 LQKENI. CDR3 size: 15 residues. V lost 1 base and J 2 bases, leaving 11 bases between the germline ends. The CDR3 DNA reads as TGTGCCAGCTCACCACAGGGGAGTCGCAACTATGGCTACACCTTC. This encodes CASSPQGSRNYGYTF.

Ten or more counts support this clonotype. This sequence joins TRBV5-4 and TRBJ1-2, with TRBD1 identical over 9 bases. V was clipped by 4 bases and J by 4 bases; unmatched bases: 2. The CDR3 loop spans 13 amino acids. CDR1 SGHNT and CDR2 YYREEE come from the germline V gene (reference sequence). The CDR3 sequence is CASSTGQGYGYTF. The DNA of the CDR3 is TGTGCCAGCAGCACGGGACAGGGCTATGGCTACACCTTC.

V usage is TRBV7-9 and J usage is TRBJ2-5; perhaps TRBD1 as D (6 bases). The CDR3 length is 13 residues. The germline V and J ends were trimmed by 5 bases and 5 bases, with 12 bases remaining between them. CDR1 is SEHNR and CDR2 is FQNEAQ in the germline V gene (reference sequence). In DNA, the CDR3 is TGTGCCAGCAGCATTCAGGGGATCGAGACCCAGTACTTC. Amino acid sequence: CASSIQGIETQYF.

The rearrangement uses TRBV6-1 and TRBJ2-3; TRBD2 matches at 7 bases. Germline V CDR1 and CDR2: MNHNS, SASEGT. J was trimmed by 4 bases and V by 5 bases; bases with no gene match: 15. This CDR3 has 17 amino acids. The CDR3: CASSSFGGGLRPDTQYF. The DNA for the CDR3 is TGTGCCAGCAGTTCGTTTGGGGGGGGTCTGAGGCCAGATACGCAGTATTTT.

The chain recombines TRBV24-1 with TRBJ1-5, with a tentative D call TRBD1 (6 bases). Trimming took off 9 bases at V and 5 bases at J, with 16 bases between the two ends. This CDR3 is 14 amino acids long. Germline assignment: CDR1 KGHDR and CDR2 SFDVKD. CDR3 sequence (DNA): TGTGCCACCGGTCAGGGCAGGGGAGATCAGCCCCAGCATTTT. Translation gives CATGQGRGDQPQHF.

This clonotype occurred a few times. This chain joins TRBV5-1 and TRBJ1-5, with D hard to call. The CDR3 sequence is 18 residues long. Deletions cut 7 bases from V and 7 bases from J, with 30 bases between. Germline assignment: CDR1 SGHRS and CDR2 YFSETQ. CDR3 sequence reads: CASRIVVWTPVGMQPQHF. The CDR3 region has the DNA TGCGCCAGCCGGATAGTTGTGTGGACCCCCGTCGGTATGCAGCCCCAGCATTTT. The complete variable domain, with remaining parts taken from reference TRBV5-1 and TRBJ1-5, reads KAGVTQTPRYLIKTRGQQVTLSCSPISGHRSVSWYQQTPGQGLQFLFEYFSETQRNKGNFPGRFSGRQFSNSRSEMNVSTLELGDSALYLCASRIVVWTPVGMQPQHFGDGTRLSIL.

This clonotype has only a few counts. This chain connects TRBV7-9 to TRBJ1-2; a weak D match, TRBD1 (5 bases). Germline assignment: CDR1 SEHNR and CDR2 FQNEAQ (reference sequence). Trimming pared 5 bases from V and 4 bases from J, leaving 17 bases between. The CDR3 length is 15 residues. CDR3 protein: CASSPSTEPTYGYTF. DNA of the CDR3: TGTGCCAGCAGCCCCTCGACAGAGCCCACCTATGGCTACACCTTC.

The chain links TRBV27 to TRBJ2-2; D perhaps matches TRBD1 (5 bases). Trimming left V 2 bases short and J 2 bases short, with 18 bases between. Germline-derived CDR1 and CDR2 are MNHEY and SMNVEV (reference sequence). The CDR3 length is 18 residues. This chain's CDR3 is CASSLGKGLLYNTGELFF. The CDR3 DNA sequence: TGTGCCAGCAGTTTAGGCAAGGGGCTACTCTACAACACCGGGGAGCTGTTTTTT.

The sample holds many counts of this clonotype. This chain uses TRBV7-2 with TRBJ2-5, with D possibly TRBD1 on 6 matching bases. The V gene lost 5 bases and the J gene lost 1 base, with 14 bases spanning the gap. The germline CDR1 and CDR2 sequences are SGHTA and FQGNSA. CDR3 length: 15 residues. The CDR3 spells CASSRTDRTQETQYF. The CDR3 nucleotides are TGTGCCAGCAGCCGGACCGACAGGACCCAAGAGACCCAGTACTTC.

The rearrangement joins TRBV5-6 to TRBJ2-7; D may be TRBD2 (5 bases). Trimming stripped 8 bases from V and 4 bases from J, with 10 bases between. The CDR3 covers 11 residues. Per the germline V gene, CDR1 is SGHDT and CDR2 is YYEEEE. The CDR3 sequence: CARRERYEQYF. CDR3 sequence (DNA): TGTGCCAGGAGGGAGCGGTACGAGCAGTACTTC.

This clonotype has only a few counts. The J gene is TRBJ2-7, the V gene TRBV5-1; a weak D match, TRBD2 (7 bases). The V end lost 4 bases, the J end lost 5 bases, and 19 bases lay between the germline ends. The CDR3 contains 15 residues. In germline, CDR1 is SGHRS, CDR2 YFSETQ. CDR3 protein: CASSGNWGGLNEQYF. The CDR3 coding sequence is TGCGCCAGCAGCGGGAACTGGGGGGGCCTGAACGAGCAGTACTTC.